The subject of this entry is one T cell receptor beta chain. These data originate in a study of blood T cell repertoires in COVID-19. For the study at large: Material from acute and convalescent COVID-19 was sourced from the United States, Italy and Spain. Nucleic acid was either cDNA or gDNA, and it came from T cells, B-cell-depleted T cells, or PBMCs.

The CDR3 runs to 14 residues. V gave up 1 base and J gave up 6 bases; unmatched junction bases: 3. CDR1 and CDR2 from the germline V gene are MNHEY and SMNVEV (reference sequence). Per the original methods: The assay estimated nucleated cells by amplifying reference gene primers. The repertoire was sequenced with immunoSEQ multiplex PCR; TCRdb's copy has only in-frame clones and lacks some. The V and J calls and clone size come from that table; D and trimming were worked out from the DNA. The sample yields a few hundred thousand clones, approximately 82% seen once. Sequencing input: peripheral blood. The genes are TRBV27 and TRBJ2-7, with 10 bases fitting TRBD1. The TCR originated in a woman aged 18-35 years with acute or convalescent COVID-19. CDR3: CASSLLGQGFEQYF. The CDR3 nucleotides read TGTGCCAGCAGTTTATTGGGACAGGGGTTCGAGCAGTACTTC.